These 3 T cell receptor beta chains were sequenced from one sample in a study of blood T cell repertoires in COVID-19. Here immunoSEQ multiplex PCR was the method, and the copy in TCRdb shows in-frame clones only, minus some. This sample carries some 390,000 clones, under 90% of them seen once, and the ten largest clones take about 1.7%. Sample: PBMCs or T cells enriched from blood (not recorded which). The receptors were sampled from a woman in her 30s who had recovered from COVID-19.

The chain recombines TRBV28 with TRBJ1-1; D is uncertain. Germline-derived CDR1 and CDR2 are MDHEN and SYDVKM. With 7 bases removed from V and 0 bases from J, the gap between germline ends came to 21 bases. The CDR3 is 17 residues long. CDR3 sequence reads: CASIQQMGLTVNTEAFF. DNA of the CDR3: TGTGCCAGCATCCAGCAGATGGGCTTGACGGTGAACACTGAAGCTTTCTTT.

The chain couples TRBV2 to TRBJ1-2; tentatively, D is TRBD1 (5 bases). Germline V gene data show CDR1 as SNHLY and CDR2 as FYNNEI. This CDR3 has 11 residues. V lost 8 bases to trimming and J lost 3 bases, with 7 bases between them. CDR3 in DNA: TGTGCCAGCGGAGGGGACTATGGCTACACCTTC. Protein product: CASGGDYGYTF.

The chain has TRBV11-2 and TRBJ2-5, with 8 bases identical to TRBD1. CDR1 is SGHAT, CDR2 FQNNGV, per germline. V trimming: 4 bases; J trimming: 5 bases; junction bases outside the gene matches: 3. The CDR3 covers 13 residues. Here the CDR3 reads CASSYDRGETQYF. The DNA for the CDR3 is TGTGCCAGCAGCTACGACAGGGGTGAGACCCAGTACTTC. Complete variable domain (other parts from reference TRBV11-2 and TRBJ2-5): EAGVAQSPRYKIIEKRQSVAFWCNPISGHATLYWYQQILGQGPKLLIQFQNNGVVDDSQLPKDRFSAERLKGVDSTLKIQPAKLEDSAVYLCASSYDRGETQYFGPGTRLLVL.